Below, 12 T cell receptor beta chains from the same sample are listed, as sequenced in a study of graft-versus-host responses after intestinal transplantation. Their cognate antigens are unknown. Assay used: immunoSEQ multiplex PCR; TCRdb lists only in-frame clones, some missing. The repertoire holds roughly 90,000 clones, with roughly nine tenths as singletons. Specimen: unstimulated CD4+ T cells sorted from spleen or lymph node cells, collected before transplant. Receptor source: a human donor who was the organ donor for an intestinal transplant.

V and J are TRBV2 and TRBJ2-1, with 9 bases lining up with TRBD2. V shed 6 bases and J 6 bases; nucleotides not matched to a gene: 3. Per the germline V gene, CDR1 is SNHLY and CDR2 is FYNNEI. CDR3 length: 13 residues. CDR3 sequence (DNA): TGTGCCAGCAGCCCTAGCGGGATCAATGAGCAGTTCTTC. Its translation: CASSPSGINEQFF.

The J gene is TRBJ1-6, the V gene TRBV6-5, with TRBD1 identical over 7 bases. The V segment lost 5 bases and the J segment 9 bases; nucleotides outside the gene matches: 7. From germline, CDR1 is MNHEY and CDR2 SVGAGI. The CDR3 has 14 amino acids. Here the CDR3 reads CASSADRVGSPLHF. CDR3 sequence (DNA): TGTGCCAGCAGTGCCGACAGGGTTGGTTCACCCCTCCACTTT.

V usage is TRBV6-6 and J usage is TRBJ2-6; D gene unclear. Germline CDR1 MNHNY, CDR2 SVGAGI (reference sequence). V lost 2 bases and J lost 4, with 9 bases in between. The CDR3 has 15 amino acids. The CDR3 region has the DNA TGTGCCAGCAGTTACGAGGCGAGGGGGGCCAACGTCCTGACTTTC. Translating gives CASSYEARGANVLTF.

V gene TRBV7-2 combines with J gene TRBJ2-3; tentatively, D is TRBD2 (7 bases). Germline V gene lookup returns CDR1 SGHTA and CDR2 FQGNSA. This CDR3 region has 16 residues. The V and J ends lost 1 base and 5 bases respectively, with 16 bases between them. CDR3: CASSLEWGGAQDTQYF. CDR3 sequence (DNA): TGTGCCAGCAGCTTAGAGTGGGGGGGCGCCCAAGATACGCAGTATTTT.

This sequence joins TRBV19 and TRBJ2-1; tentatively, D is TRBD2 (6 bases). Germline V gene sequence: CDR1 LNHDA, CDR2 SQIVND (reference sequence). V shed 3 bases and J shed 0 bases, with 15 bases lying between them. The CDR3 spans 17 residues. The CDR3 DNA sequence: TGTGCCAGTAGTATGGAGTTAGCGGCTAACTCCTACAATGAGCAGTTCTTC. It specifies CASSMELAANSYNEQFF.

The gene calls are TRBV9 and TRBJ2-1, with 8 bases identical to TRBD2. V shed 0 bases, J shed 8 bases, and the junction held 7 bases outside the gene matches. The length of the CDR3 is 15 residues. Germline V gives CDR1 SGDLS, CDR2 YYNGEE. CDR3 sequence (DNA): TGTGCCAGCAGCGTAGAAGGGACTAGAACGGATGAGCAGTTCTTC. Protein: CASSVEGTRTDEQFF.

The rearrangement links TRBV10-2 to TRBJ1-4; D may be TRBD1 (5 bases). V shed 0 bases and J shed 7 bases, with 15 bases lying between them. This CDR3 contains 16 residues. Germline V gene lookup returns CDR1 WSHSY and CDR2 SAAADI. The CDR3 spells CASSESTGGSGEKLFF. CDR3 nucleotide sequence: TGCGCCAGCAGTGAGTCGACCGGGGGGTCTGGTGAAAAACTGTTTTTT.

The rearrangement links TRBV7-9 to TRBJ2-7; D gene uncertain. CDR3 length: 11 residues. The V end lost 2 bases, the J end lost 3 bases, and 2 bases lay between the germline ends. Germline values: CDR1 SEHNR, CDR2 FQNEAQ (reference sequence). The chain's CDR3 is CASSLRYEQYF. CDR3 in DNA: TGTGCCAGCAGCTTACGCTACGAGCAGTACTTC.

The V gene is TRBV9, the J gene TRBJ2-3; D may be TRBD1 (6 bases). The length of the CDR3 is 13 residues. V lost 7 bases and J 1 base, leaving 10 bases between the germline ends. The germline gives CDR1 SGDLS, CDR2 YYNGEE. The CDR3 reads CASARGGTDTQYF. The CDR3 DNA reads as TGTGCCAGCGCCAGGGGAGGCACAGATACGCAGTATTTT. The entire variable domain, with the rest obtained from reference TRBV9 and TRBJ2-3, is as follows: DSGVTQTPKHLITATGQRVTLRCSPRSGDLSVYWYQQSLDQGLQFLIQYYNGEERAKGNILERFSAQQFPDLHSELNLSSLELGDSALYFCASARGGTDTQYFGPGTRLTVL.

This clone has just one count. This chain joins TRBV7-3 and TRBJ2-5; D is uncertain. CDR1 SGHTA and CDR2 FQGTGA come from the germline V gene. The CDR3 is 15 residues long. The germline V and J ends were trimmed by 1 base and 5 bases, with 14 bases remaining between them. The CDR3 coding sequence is TGTGCCAGCAGCTTAAGTCTGGCGGCGTCGGAGACCCAGTACTTC. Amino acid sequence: CASSLSLAASETQYF.

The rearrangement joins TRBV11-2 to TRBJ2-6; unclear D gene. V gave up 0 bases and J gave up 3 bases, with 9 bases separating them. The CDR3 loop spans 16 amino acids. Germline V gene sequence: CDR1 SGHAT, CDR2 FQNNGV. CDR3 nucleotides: TGTGCCAGCAGCTTAGATTCCGTCGGTGGGGCCAACGTCCTGACTTTC. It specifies CASSLDSVGGANVLTF.

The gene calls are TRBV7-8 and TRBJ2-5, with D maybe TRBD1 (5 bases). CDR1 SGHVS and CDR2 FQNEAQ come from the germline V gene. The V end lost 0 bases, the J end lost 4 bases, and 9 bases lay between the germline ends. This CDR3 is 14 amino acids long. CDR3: CASSLAQRGETQYF. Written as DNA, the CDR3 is TGTGCCAGCAGCTTAGCGCAAAGGGGAGAGACCCAGTACTTC. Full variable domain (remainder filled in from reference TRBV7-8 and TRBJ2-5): GAGVSQSPRYKVAKRGQDVALRCDPISGHVSLFWYQQALGQGPEFLTYFQNEAQLDKSGLPSDRFFAERPEGSVSTLKIQRTQQEDSAVYLCASSLAQRGETQYFGPGTRLLVL.